This paragraph reports one T cell receptor beta chain. The data derive from a study of Ad26.COV2.S vaccination and SARS-CoV-2 variants. Study-wide context: Ad26.COV2.S, an intramuscular injection, was given once or twice 56 days apart.

Repertoires were generated with immunoSEQ multiplex PCR, while TCRdb's copy carries only in-frame clones and drops some. This sample yields approximately 420,000 clones, of which 88% are seen a single time; 3.5% belongs to the top ten. Sample treatment: over 15 received Ad26.COV2.S at low or high dose, single or two shots; a few received placebo; per-sample allocation not given. Sample collection was performed on day 63 after the first vaccine or placebo injection. Expression of Wuhan-strain SARS-CoV-2 spike came from the Ad26 vector that formed the vaccine. Germline V CDR1 and CDR2: MNHEY, SVGAGI. The CDR3 contains 16 residues. V was pared by 0 bases and J by 0 bases, with 11 bases between.

This clonotype originated in a person between 18 and 65 years old who received the Ad26.COV2.S COVID-19 vaccine or a placebo. This chain links TRBV6-5 with TRBJ1-2, with D hard to call. Source: peripheral blood, taken in a trial of Ad26.COV2.S vaccine versus placebo. The CDR3 reads CASSYSGGNTNYGYTF. The CDR3 coding sequence is TGTGCCAGCAGTTACTCTGGAGGGAATACTAACTATGGCTACACCTTC.